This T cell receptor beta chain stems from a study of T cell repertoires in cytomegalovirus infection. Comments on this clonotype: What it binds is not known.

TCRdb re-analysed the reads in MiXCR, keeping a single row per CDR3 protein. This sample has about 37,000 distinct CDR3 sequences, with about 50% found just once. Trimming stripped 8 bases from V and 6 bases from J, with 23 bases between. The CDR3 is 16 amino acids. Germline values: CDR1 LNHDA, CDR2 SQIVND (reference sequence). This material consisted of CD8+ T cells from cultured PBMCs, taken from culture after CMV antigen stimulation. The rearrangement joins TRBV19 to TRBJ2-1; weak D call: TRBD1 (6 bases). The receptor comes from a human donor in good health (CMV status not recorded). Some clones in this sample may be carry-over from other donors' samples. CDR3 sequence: CASLPTPEGDGNEQFF. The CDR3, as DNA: TGTGCCAGTCTACCGACGCCCGAGGGGGATGGCAATGAGCAGTTCTTC.